Shown below are 24 T cell receptor beta chains from a single sample sequenced in a study of naive and memory T cell subsets. Study-level points and caveats: Especially in CD8 cells, naive repertoires contained a few larger clonotypes, possibly CD45RA-re-expressing memory cells.

Which antigens these TCRs recognize remains unknown. An equimolar mix of two oligonucleotides served as the beta constant-region primer for TRBC1 and TRBC2. Nested alpha and beta constant-region primers with the SP2 primer drove four PCR rounds on ligated cDNA. TCRdb recomputed calls from the UMI-ligation and nested PCR reads with MiXCR, one row per CDR3 protein. Of roughly 140,000 distinct CDR3 sequences in the sample, approximately 20% were seen once. Material for sequencing was naive CD8+ T cells from blood. The receptors originated from a human donor in good health.

This clonotype has a single count. V usage is TRBV6-2 or TRBV6-3 and J usage is TRBJ2-1, with 9 bases that match TRBD2. CDR3 length: 16 amino acids. In germline, CDR1 is MNHEY, CDR2 SVGEGT. Trimming took 4 bases from V and 3 from J; bases not matched to a gene: 7. The DNA of the CDR3 is TGTGCCAGCAGTTTAACGGCTAGCGGGATCTACAATGAGCAGTTCTTC. Amino acids: CASSLTASGIYNEQFF.

This clonotype has ten or more counts. The V gene is TRBV7-9, the J gene TRBJ2-6, with no clear D. Germline assignment: CDR1 SEHNR and CDR2 FQNEAQ (reference sequence). The CDR3 consists of 14 residues. Deletions cut 3 bases from V and 2 bases from J, with 5 bases between. CDR3 nucleotide sequence: TGTGCCAGCAGCTTCGTCACTGGGGCCAACGTCCTGACTTTC. As protein: CASSFVTGANVLTF.

The chain is built from TRBV6-5 and TRBJ2-3, with D uncertain. Germline CDR1 is MNHEY and CDR2 is SVGAGI. The CDR3 spans 12 residues. V lost 4 bases to trimming and J lost 5 bases, with 7 bases between them. CDR3 amino acids: CASSSHLDTQYF. CDR3 DNA sequence: TGTGCCAGCAGTTCCCATTTAGATACGCAGTATTTT.

The genes are TRBV2 and TRBJ2-7; D not certain. Germline V gene lookup returns CDR1 SNHLY and CDR2 FYNNEI. The CDR3 extends over 15 amino acids. Trimming removed 3 bases from V and 0 bases from J, with 12 bases in between. CDR3 nucleotides: TGTGCCAGCAGTGACCCGGGCCTCGTCTCCTACGAGCAGTACTTC. It codes for CASSDPGLVSYEQYF.

This clonotype is a singleton in its sample. The V gene is TRBV28, the J gene TRBJ2-5; 7 bases fit TRBD1. Unmatched junction bases numbered 20, after V lost 5 bases and J lost 2 bases. The CDR3 length is 19 residues. Germline CDR1 is MDHEN and CDR2 is SYDVKM. CDR3 in amino acids: CASSTDRVLNIRSQETQYF. The CDR3, as DNA: TGTGCCAGCAGTACAGACAGGGTCCTCAACATCCGAAGTCAAGAGACCCAGTACTTC.

This clonotype was seen a handful of times. The CDR3 DNA reads as TGTGCCAGCAGCTTAGGAGGCCCAACCTACAATGAGCAGTTCTTC. Amino acids: CASSLGGPTYNEQFF. This rearrangement joins TRBV7-6 to TRBJ2-1; D gene unclear. In germline, CDR1 is SGHVS, CDR2 FNYEAQ. Trimming took off 1 base at V and 2 bases at J, with 9 bases between the two ends. This CDR3 contains 15 residues.

This clonotype was recorded a few times. This rearrangement joins TRBV27 to TRBJ2-3, with D unclear. In germline, CDR1 is MNHEY, CDR2 SMNVEV (reference sequence). The CDR3 sequence is 13 residues long. Trimming removed 6 bases at V and 4 bases at J, with 11 bases between. The CDR3 coding sequence is TGTGCCAGCAGCCCCGCCTCCGCAGATACGCAGTATTTT. Its translation is CASSPASADTQYF.

The chain recombines TRBV28 with TRBJ2-1, with 7 bases identical to TRBD2. V shed 6 bases and J 7 bases; nucleotides not matched to a gene: 12. The CDR3 contains 15 residues. The germline V gene encodes CDR1 MDHEN and CDR2 SYDVKM. CDR3 coding DNA: TGTGCCAGCAGCCGCTTGGGGGAGGGCCCGAATGAGCAGTTCTTC. It translates to CASSRLGEGPNEQFF.

This clonotype showed up many times. The CDR3 reads CSVEGETSGSSYNEQFF. The CDR3 region has the DNA TGCAGCGTTGAAGGGGAGACTAGCGGGAGCTCCTACAATGAGCAGTTCTTC. The chain uses TRBV29-1 and TRBJ2-1; 12 bases are shared with TRBD2. Germline CDR1 reads SQVTM; CDR2 reads ANQGSEA. The V segment lost 1 base and the J segment 0 bases; nucleotides outside the gene matches: 4. This CDR3 region has 17 residues.

There are many counts of this clonotype. The J gene is TRBJ2-7, the V gene TRBV4-1, with TRBD1 as a possible D gene (6 bases). Trimming pared 0 bases from V and 1 base from J, leaving 16 bases between. This CDR3 comprises 17 residues. In germline, CDR1 is MGHRA, CDR2 YSYEKL. The CDR3 region has the DNA TGCGCCAGCAGCCAAGATCCGGAGACAGGAATTTCCTACGAGCAGTACTTC. It specifies CASSQDPETGISYEQYF.

This clonotype was detected ten times or more. The V and J genes are TRBV29-1 and TRBJ2-7; no reliable D call. The germline V gene encodes CDR1 SQVTM and CDR2 ANQGSEA. The V end lost 5 bases, the J end lost 0 bases, and 11 bases lay between the germline ends. There are 13 residues in the CDR3. CDR3 in DNA: TGCAGCGTTACAGTCAGCGACTCCTACGAGCAGTACTTC. Protein sequence: CSVTVSDSYEQYF.

This clonotype turned up a few times. J is TRBJ2-7 and V is TRBV20-1; D gene uncertain. Germline V gene data show CDR1 as DFQATT and CDR2 as SNEGSKA (reference sequence). The CDR3 consists of 12 residues. Trimming pared 1 base from V and 3 bases from J, leaving 7 bases between. The CDR3 DNA reads as TGCAGTGCTAGAGGCGAGAACTACGAGCAGTACTTC. Amino acid sequence: CSARGENYEQYF.

The chain joins TRBV4-1 to TRBJ1-1; maybe TRBD1 (6 bases). There are 14 residues in the CDR3. The ends were cut back, 5 bases at V and 1 base at J, with 11 bases in the middle. Per the germline V gene, CDR1 is MGHRA and CDR2 is YSYEKL. CDR3 sequence (DNA): TGCGCCAGCAGCGTTGACAGGCAGAACACTGAAGCTTTCTTT. It yields the protein CASSVDRQNTEAFF.

The table lists this clonotype with a few counts. The chain recombines TRBV28 with TRBJ1-1; weak D call: TRBD1 (5 bases). This CDR3 is 14 amino acids long. Trimming cost V 3 bases and J 2 bases, with 10 bases left between them. CDR1 and CDR2 (germline): MDHEN, SYDVKM. The CDR3 loop is CASSFDRANTEAFF. For the CDR3, the DNA is TGTGCCAGCAGTTTCGACAGAGCAAACACTGAAGCTTTCTTT.

The J gene is TRBJ1-6, the V gene TRBV19; the D is unclear. This CDR3 contains 19 residues. The V end lost 2 bases, the J end lost 6 bases, and 23 bases lay between the germline ends. Looked up from germline, CDR1 is LNHDA and CDR2 is SQIVND (reference sequence). DNA of the CDR3: TGTGCCAGTAGTATATTGGTTGTTGGCACACGGACGGCTAATTCACCCCTCCACTTT. Translation: CASSILVVGTRTANSPLHF.

The chain links TRBV19 to TRBJ2-2; TRBD2 agrees at 10 bases. Germline V gene data show CDR1 as LNHDA and CDR2 as SQIVND (reference sequence). The CDR3 consists of 16 residues. Trimming took 6 bases from V and 6 from J; bases not matched to a gene: 10. This CDR3 is CASRSLAGDVAGELFF. CDR3 in DNA: TGTGCCAGTAGGAGCCTAGCGGGAGATGTCGCCGGGGAGCTGTTTTTT. Variable domain in full (rest from reference TRBV19 and TRBJ2-2): DGGITQSPKYLFRKEGQNVTLSCEQNLNHDAMYWYRQDPGQGLRLIYYSQIVNDFQKGDIAEGYSVSREKKESFPLTVTSAQKNPTAFYLCASRSLAGDVAGELFFGEGSRLTVL.

There are a few counts of this clonotype. V is TRBV28 and J is TRBJ2-1, with D possibly TRBD2 on 6 matching bases. Germline values: CDR1 MDHEN, CDR2 SYDVKM. The CDR3 consists of 16 residues. V lost 1 base and J 3 bases, leaving 13 bases between the germline ends. CDR3 region: CASSLSSGAGYNEQFF. The CDR3 region has the DNA TGTGCCAGCAGTTTATCGTCGGGAGCCGGCTACAATGAGCAGTTCTTC.

The J gene is TRBJ2-1, the V gene TRBV3-1; possible D gene TRBD2, 6 bases. The V and J ends lost 8 bases and 5 bases respectively, with 10 bases between them. Germline CDR1 and CDR2: LGHDT and YNNKEL (reference sequence). This CDR3 has 12 amino acids. The CDR3 DNA is TGTGCCAGCCATAGCGGAAACAATGAGCAGTTCTTC. Protein: CASHSGNNEQFF.

The chain carries TRBV29-1 and TRBJ1-2; D may be TRBD1 (6 bases). The V and J ends lost 7 bases and 0 bases respectively, with 15 bases between them. This CDR3 has 14 residues. The V gene's germline CDR1 is SQVTM and CDR2 ANQGSEA. As DNA, the CDR3 is TGCAGCGGGGGGGGGCCGCAAGCTAACTATGGCTACACCTTC. Protein sequence: CSGGGPQANYGYTF.

The chain joins TRBV30 to TRBJ2-1; the D is unclear. Germline CDR1 GTSNPN, CDR2 SVGIG (reference sequence). There are 15 residues in the CDR3. The germline V and J ends were trimmed by 1 base and 0 bases, with 10 bases remaining between them. The chain's CDR3 is CAWSDGGASYNEQFF. CDR3 sequence (DNA): TGTGCCTGGAGTGACGGCGGAGCCTCCTACAATGAGCAGTTCTTC.

This chain links TRBV28 with TRBJ2-1; a weak D match, TRBD2 (6 bases). This CDR3 spans 12 amino acids. V dropped 6 bases and J dropped 7 bases, with 10 bases sitting between them. Germline CDR1 reads MDHEN; CDR2 reads SYDVKM. The DNA of the CDR3 is TGTGCCAGCAGCCACGGAGGGAATGAGCAGTTCTTC. It encodes CASSHGGNEQFF. The whole variable domain, filled in from reference TRBV28 and TRBJ2-1, reads DVKVTQSSRYLVKRTGEKVFLECVQDMDHENMFWYRQDPGLGLRLIYFSYDVKMKEKGDIPEGYSVSREKKERFSLILESASTNQTSMYLCASSHGGNEQFFGPGTRLTVL.

This clonotype turned up a few times. V and J are TRBV29-1 and TRBJ1-1, with unresolved D. This CDR3 spans 13 amino acids. V lost 6 bases to trimming and J lost 3 bases, with 14 bases between them. Germline lookup yields CDR1 SQVTM and CDR2 ANQGSEA. The CDR3 nucleotides read TGCAGCGTCGATCCTGCGGTTTACACTGAAGCTTTCTTT. This gives the protein CSVDPAVYTEAFF.

The chain employs TRBV6-5 and TRBJ2-4; 8 bases are a match to TRBD1. Germline lookup yields CDR1 MNHEY and CDR2 SVGAGI. Trimming removed 4 bases from V and 6 bases from J; junction bases left unmatched: 8. The CDR3 covers 15 residues. CDR3 bases: TGTGCCAGCAGTTCCCGCGGCGACAGGGGAAACATTCAGTACTTC. This translates into CASSSRGDRGNIQYF.

This chain links TRBV25-1 with TRBJ1-3; no firm D call. The V and J ends lost 1 base and 3 bases respectively, with 19 bases between them. Germline V CDR1 and CDR2: MGHDK, SYGVNS. The CDR3 covers 18 residues. Here the CDR3 DNA reads TGTGCCAGCAGTGAATTTTTTCGGGAACAAGGCAATGGAAACACCATATATTTT. Its translation is CASSEFFREQGNGNTIYF. The entire variable domain, with the rest obtained from reference TRBV25-1 and TRBJ1-3, is as follows: EADIYQTPRYLVIGTGKKITLECSQTMGHDKMYWYQQDPGMELHLIHYSYGVNSTEKGDLSSESTVSRIRTEHFPLTLESARPSHTSQYLCASSEFFREQGNGNTIYFGEGSWLTVV.